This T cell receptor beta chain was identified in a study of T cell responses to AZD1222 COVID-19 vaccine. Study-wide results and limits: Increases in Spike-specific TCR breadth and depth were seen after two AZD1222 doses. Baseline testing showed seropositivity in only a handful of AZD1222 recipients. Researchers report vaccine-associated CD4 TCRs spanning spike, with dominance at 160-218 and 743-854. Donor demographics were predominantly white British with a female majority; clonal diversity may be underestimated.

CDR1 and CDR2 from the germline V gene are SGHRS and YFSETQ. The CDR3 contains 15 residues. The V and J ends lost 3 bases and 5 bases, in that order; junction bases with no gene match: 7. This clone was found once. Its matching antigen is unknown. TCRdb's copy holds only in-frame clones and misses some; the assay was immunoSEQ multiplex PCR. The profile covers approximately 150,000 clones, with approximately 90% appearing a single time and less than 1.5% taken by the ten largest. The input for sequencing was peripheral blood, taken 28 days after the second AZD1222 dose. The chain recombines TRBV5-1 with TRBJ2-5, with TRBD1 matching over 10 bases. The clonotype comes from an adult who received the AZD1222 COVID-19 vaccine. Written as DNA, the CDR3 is TGCGCCAGCAGCTCCAGACAGGGGGCGAGGGAGACCCAGTACTTC. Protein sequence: CASSSRQGARETQYF.